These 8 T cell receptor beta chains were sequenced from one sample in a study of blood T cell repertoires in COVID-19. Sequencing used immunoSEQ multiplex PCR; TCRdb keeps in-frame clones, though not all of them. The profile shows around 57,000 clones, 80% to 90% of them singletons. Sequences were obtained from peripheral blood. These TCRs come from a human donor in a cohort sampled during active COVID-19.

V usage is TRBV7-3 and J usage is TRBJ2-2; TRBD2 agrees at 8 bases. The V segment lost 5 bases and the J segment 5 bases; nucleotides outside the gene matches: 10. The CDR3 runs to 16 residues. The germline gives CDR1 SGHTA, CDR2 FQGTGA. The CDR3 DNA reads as TGTGCCAGCAGCCCCGGGCGGGGGGCGAGAACCGGGGAGCTGTTTTTT. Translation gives CASSPGRGARTGELFF.

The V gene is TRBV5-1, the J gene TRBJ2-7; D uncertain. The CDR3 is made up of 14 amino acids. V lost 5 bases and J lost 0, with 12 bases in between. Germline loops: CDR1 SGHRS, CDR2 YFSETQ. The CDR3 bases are TGCGCCAGCAGGGTATTGACTGACTCCTACGAGCAGTACTTC. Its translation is CASRVLTDSYEQYF.

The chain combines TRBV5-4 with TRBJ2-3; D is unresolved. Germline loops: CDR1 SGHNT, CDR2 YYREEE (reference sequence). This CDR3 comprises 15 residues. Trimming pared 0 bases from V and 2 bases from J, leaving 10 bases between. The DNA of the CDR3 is TGTGCCAGCAGCTTGGACGTAAGCGTCACAGATACGCAGTATTTT. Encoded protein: CASSLDVSVTDTQYF.

CDR3 amino acids: CASSYTWGDYGYTF. As DNA, the CDR3 is TGTGCCAGCAGTTACACCTGGGGGGACTATGGCTACACCTTC. The V gene is TRBV6-5, the J gene TRBJ1-2, with D possibly TRBD1 on 5 matching bases. Trimming left V 2 bases short and J 3 bases short, with 10 bases between. Germline CDR1 is MNHEY and CDR2 is SVGAGI. This CDR3 is 14 amino acids long.

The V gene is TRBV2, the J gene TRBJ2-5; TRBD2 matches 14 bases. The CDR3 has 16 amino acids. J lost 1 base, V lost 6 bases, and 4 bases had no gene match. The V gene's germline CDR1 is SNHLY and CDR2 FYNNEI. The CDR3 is CASSPGLAGVQETQYF. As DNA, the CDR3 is TGTGCCAGCAGCCCGGGACTAGCGGGGGTCCAAGAGACCCAGTACTTC.

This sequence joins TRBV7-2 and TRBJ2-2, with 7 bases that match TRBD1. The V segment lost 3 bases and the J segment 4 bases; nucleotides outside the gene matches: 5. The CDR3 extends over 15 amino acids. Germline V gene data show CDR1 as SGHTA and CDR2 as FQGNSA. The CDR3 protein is CASSFDRVGTGELFF. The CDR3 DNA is TGTGCCAGCAGCTTCGACAGGGTGGGCACCGGGGAGCTGTTTTTT.

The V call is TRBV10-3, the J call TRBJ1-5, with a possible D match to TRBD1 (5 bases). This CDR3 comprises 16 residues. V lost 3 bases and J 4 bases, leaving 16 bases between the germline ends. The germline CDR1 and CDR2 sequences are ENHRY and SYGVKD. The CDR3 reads CAISDDDSFFNQPQHF. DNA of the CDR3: TGTGCCATCAGTGATGATGACAGCTTTTTTAATCAGCCCCAGCATTTT.

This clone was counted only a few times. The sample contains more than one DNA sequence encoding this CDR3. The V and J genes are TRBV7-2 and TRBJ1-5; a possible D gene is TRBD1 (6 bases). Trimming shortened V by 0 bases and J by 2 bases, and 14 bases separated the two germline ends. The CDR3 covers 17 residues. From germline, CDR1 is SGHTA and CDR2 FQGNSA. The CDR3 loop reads CASSLALGGAGNQPQHF. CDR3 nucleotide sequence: TGTGCCAGCAGCTTAGCGTTAGGGGGGGCAGGCAATCAGCCCCAGCATTTT.